These 15 T cell receptor beta chains came from one sample sequenced in a study of glioma-infiltrating T cells after dendritic cell vaccination. Time point indicated: after dendritic cell vaccination, including at tumor progression/relapse. Sequenced by immunoSEQ multiplex PCR; TCRdb stores in-frame clones only, minus some. The sample carries approximately 62,000 clones, roughly 86% recorded once. The sample here was blood, taken after dendritic cell vaccination. These receptors all stem from a human donor with glioblastoma.

This rearrangement joins TRBV7-9 to TRBJ1-5; TRBD1 might be the D (5 bases). With 3 bases removed from V and 7 bases from J, the gap between germline ends came to 16 bases. CDR1 SEHNR and CDR2 FQNEAQ come from the germline V gene (reference sequence). The CDR3 has 15 amino acids. Written as DNA, the CDR3 is TGTGCCAGCAGCTTGGGGCAGGGTGAGAGCCAGCCCCAGCATTTT. Amino acids: CASSLGQGESQPQHF. Full variable domain (remainder filled in from reference TRBV7-9 and TRBJ1-5): DTGVSQNPRHKITKRGQNVTFRCDPISEHNRLYWYRQTLGQGPEFLTYFQNEAQLEKSRLLSDRFSAERPKGSFSTLEIQRTEQGDSAMYLCASSLGQGESQPQHFGDGTRLSIL.

V usage is TRBV7-3 and J usage is TRBJ2-3, with a weak D call TRBD2 (5 bases). CDR3 length: 16 residues. From germline, CDR1 is SGHTA and CDR2 FQGTGA. The V gene lost 5 bases and the J gene lost 1 base, with 16 bases spanning the gap. The CDR3 DNA reads as TGTGCCAGCAGCCTCCGGGAAGGGCCGGGCACAGATACGCAGTATTTT. The encoded protein is CASSLREGPGTDTQYF.

This clone has only a few counts. CDR3 sequence (DNA): TGTGCCAGTAGGAGGACAGGGCCTAATGAAAAACTGTTTTTT. Translating it yields CASRRTGPNEKLFF. The chain carries TRBV19 and TRBJ1-4; 8 bases line up with TRBD1. The V gene end was trimmed by 6 bases and the J gene end by 3 bases; junction bases not matched to a gene: 3. Looked up from germline, CDR1 is LNHDA and CDR2 is SQIVND (reference sequence). The CDR3 extends over 14 amino acids.

The chain recombines TRBV7-2 with TRBJ2-5; D is possibly TRBD2 (6 bases). Trimming cost V 1 base and J 2 bases, with 8 bases left between them. CDR3 length: 14 amino acids. The V gene's germline CDR1 is SGHTA and CDR2 FQGNSA. This CDR3 reads CASSLVGLQETQYF. CDR3 DNA: TGTGCCAGCAGCTTAGTGGGACTGCAAGAGACCCAGTACTTC.

This clone has just one count. J is TRBJ2-2 and V is TRBV11-3; 9 bases are shared with TRBD2. This CDR3 is 15 amino acids long. Germline V CDR1 and CDR2: SGHNT, YENEEA. V lost 8 bases to trimming and J lost 1 base; unmatched junction nucleotides: 5. For the CDR3, the DNA is TGTGCCAGCGGAAGTAGCGGGGGGAACACCGGGGAGCTGTTTTTT. Translating gives CASGSSGGNTGELFF. The full variable domain, with the rest looked up from reference TRBV11-3 and TRBJ2-2, is EAGVVQSPRYKIIEKKQPVAFWCNPISGHNTLYWYLQNLGQGPELLIRYENEEAVDDSQLPKDRFSAERLKGVDSTLKIQPAELGDSAVYLCASGSSGGNTGELFFGEGSRLTVL.

This rearrangement joins TRBV27 to TRBJ2-1; 8 bases fit TRBD2. The CDR3 is 16 residues long. Germline trimming cut 1 base from V and 2 bases from J; bases unmatched to any gene: 4. Germline values: CDR1 MNHEY, CDR2 SMNVEV (reference sequence). The CDR3: CASSLFSGITYNEQFF. As DNA, the CDR3 is TGTGCCAGCAGTTTATTTAGCGGGATTACCTACAATGAGCAGTTCTTC.

The chain links TRBV15 to TRBJ1-5, with 9 bases that match TRBD1. Germline trimming cut 1 base from V and 3 bases from J; bases unmatched to any gene: 7. In germline, CDR1 is LNHNV, CDR2 YYDKDF (reference sequence). CDR3 size: 17 residues. The CDR3 sequence: CATSRGTGDRDNQPQHF. CDR3 bases: TGTGCCACCAGCAGAGGGACAGGGGACAGAGACAATCAGCCCCAGCATTTT. The full variable domain, its missing parts supplied by reference TRBV15 and TRBJ1-5, is DAMVIQNPRYQVTQFGKPVTLSCSQTLNHNVMYWYQQKSSQAPKLLFHYYDKDFNNEADTPDNFQSRRPNTSFCFLDIRSPGLGDTAMYLCATSRGTGDRDNQPQHFGDGTRLSIL.

The rearrangement uses TRBV18 and TRBJ1-1, with TRBD1 matching over 9 bases. This CDR3 has 15 residues. CDR1 KGHSH and CDR2 LQKENI come from the germline V gene. The ends lost 3 bases at V and 3 bases at J; junction bases unmatched: 5. The CDR3 DNA sequence: TGTGCCAGCTCACCGCTACAGGGGGCGCACACTGAAGCTTTCTTT. This sequence encodes CASSPLQGAHTEAFF.

The chain employs TRBV5-6 and TRBJ1-2; 7 bases map to TRBD1. CDR3 length: 16 residues. V shed 6 bases and J 8 bases; nucleotides not matched to a gene: 19. Germline V gene sequence: CDR1 SGHDT, CDR2 YYEEEE. CDR3 in DNA: TGTGCCAGCACCGTAGAGGTTGGCAGGGGGTTAGACGGCTACACCTTC. This translates into CASTVEVGRGLDGYTF.

The rearrangement joins TRBV10-1 to TRBJ2-3; the match to TRBD2 covers 9 bases. J was trimmed by 7 bases and V by 3 bases; bases with no gene match: 8. The CDR3 sequence is 15 residues long. The germline V gene has CDR1 WNHNN and CDR2 SYGVQD (reference sequence). The CDR3 sequence is CASSDPGTSLHTQYF. The CDR3 nucleotides are TGCGCCAGCAGTGACCCCGGGACTAGCTTACATACGCAGTATTTT.

This clone was detected only a few times. The rearrangement uses TRBV11-3 and TRBJ2-7, with D possibly matching TRBD1 (6 bases). The V gene lost 4 bases and the J gene lost 2 bases, with 15 bases spanning the gap. This CDR3 region has 15 residues. Germline CDR1 and CDR2: SGHNT and YENEEA. Here the CDR3 DNA reads TGTGCCAGCAGCTCCGGCAGTGGGGGCCCCTACGAGCAGTACTTC. Protein: CASSSGSGGPYEQYF.

In nucleotides, the CDR3 is TGTGCCAGCAGCTCGGGACTAGTTGGCCACTTGTACTTC. Protein: CASSSGLVGHLYF. This chain uses TRBV7-9 with TRBJ2-7, with 8 nucleotides matching TRBD2. CDR3 size: 13 residues. The V segment lost 4 bases and the J segment 12 bases; nucleotides outside the gene matches: 11. Germline V gives CDR1 SEHNR, CDR2 FQNEAQ (reference sequence).

The V call is TRBV5-1, the J call TRBJ2-1; 7 bases are shared with TRBD2. This CDR3 contains 15 residues. Germline V gene sequence: CDR1 SGHRS, CDR2 YFSETQ. The trim removed 3 bases at V and 6 bases at J, leaving 9 bases unmatched. The CDR3 nucleotides are TGCGCCAGCAGCTCCACGAACAGCGGGATCAATGAGCAGTTCTTC. Translation: CASSSTNSGINEQFF. The whole variable domain, filled in from reference TRBV5-1 and TRBJ2-1, reads KAGVTQTPRYLIKTRGQQVTLSCSPISGHRSVSWYQQTPGQGLQFLFEYFSETQRNKGNFPGRFSGRQFSNSRSEMNVSTLELGDSALYLCASSSTNSGINEQFFGPGTRLTVL.

The chain employs TRBV7-2 and TRBJ2-3, with 9 bases lining up with TRBD2. The CDR3 is made up of 17 amino acids. The ends lost 1 base at V and 4 bases at J; junction bases unmatched: 9. The germline V gene encodes CDR1 SGHTA and CDR2 FQGNSA. CDR3: CASSLVIGGGGADTQYF. CDR3 bases: TGTGCCAGCAGCTTAGTCATTGGCGGGGGGGGCGCAGATACGCAGTATTTT.

The chain joins TRBV29-1 to TRBJ2-5; D possibly corresponds to TRBD2 (5 bases). CDR3 length: 11 amino acids. Trimming took off 7 bases at V and 5 bases at J, with 11 bases between the two ends. The germline V gene has CDR1 SQVTM and CDR2 ANQGSEA. CDR3 sequence: CSGGPRETQYF. CDR3 DNA: TGCAGCGGCGGGCCGAGGGAGACCCAGTACTTC.